This record covers a single T cell receptor beta chain. Its antigen is still unknown. Every isolated RNA sample was fully reverse transcribed, so sequencing captured expressed TCRB transcripts. Method: immunoSEQ multiplex PCR; TCRdb's copy keeps in-frame clones and lacks some. The sample has hundreds of thousands of clones, over 25% seen once. These data originate in a study of beta chain features in type 1 diabetes. The study, taken as a whole, reports: In patients and controls equally, PCR might favor templates that are shorter.

Input material: naive CD4+ T cells from blood. The clonotype comes from a man aged 18-30 years in good health.

DNA for the CDR3: TGTGCCAGTAGTGCCTCTAGCGGAGTATACAATGAGCAGTTCTTC. It codes for CASSASSGVYNEQFF. V usage is TRBV19 and J usage is TRBJ2-1; 7 positions agree with TRBD2. With V trimmed by 5 bases and J by 4 bases, 8 bases remained unmatched. Looked up from germline, CDR1 is LNHDA and CDR2 is SQIVND (reference sequence). The CDR3 totals 15 residues.